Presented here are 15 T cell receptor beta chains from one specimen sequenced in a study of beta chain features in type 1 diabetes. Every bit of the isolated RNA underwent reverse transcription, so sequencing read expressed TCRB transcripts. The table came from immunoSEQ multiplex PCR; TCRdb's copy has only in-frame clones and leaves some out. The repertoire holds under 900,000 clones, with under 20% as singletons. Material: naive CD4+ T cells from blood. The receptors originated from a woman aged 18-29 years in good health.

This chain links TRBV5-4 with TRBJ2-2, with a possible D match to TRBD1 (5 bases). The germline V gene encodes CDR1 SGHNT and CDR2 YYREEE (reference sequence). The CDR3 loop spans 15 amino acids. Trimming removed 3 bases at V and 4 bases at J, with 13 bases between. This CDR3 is CASSYDARGTGELFF. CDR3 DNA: TGTGCCAGCAGCTATGACGCTAGGGGCACCGGGGAGCTGTTTTTT.

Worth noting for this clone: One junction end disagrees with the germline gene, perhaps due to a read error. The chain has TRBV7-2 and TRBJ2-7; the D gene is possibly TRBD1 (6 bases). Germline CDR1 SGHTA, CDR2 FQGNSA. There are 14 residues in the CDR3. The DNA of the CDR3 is TGTGCCAGCAGCCCACAGGGAAACTCCCACGAGCAGTACTTC. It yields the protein CASSPQGNSHEQYF.

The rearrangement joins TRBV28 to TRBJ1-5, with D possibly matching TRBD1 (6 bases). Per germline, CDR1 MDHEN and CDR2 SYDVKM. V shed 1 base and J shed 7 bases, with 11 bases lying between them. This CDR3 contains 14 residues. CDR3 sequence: CASSLSVGGQPQHF. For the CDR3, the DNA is TGTGCCAGCAGTTTATCGGTGGGGGGCCAGCCCCAGCATTTT.

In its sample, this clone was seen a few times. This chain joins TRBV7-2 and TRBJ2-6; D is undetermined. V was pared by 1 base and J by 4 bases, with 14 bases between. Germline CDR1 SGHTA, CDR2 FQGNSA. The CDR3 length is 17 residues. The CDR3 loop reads CASSLVGSGIGANVLTF. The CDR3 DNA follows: TGTGCCAGCAGCTTAGTAGGTTCTGGGATCGGGGCCAACGTCCTGACTTTC.

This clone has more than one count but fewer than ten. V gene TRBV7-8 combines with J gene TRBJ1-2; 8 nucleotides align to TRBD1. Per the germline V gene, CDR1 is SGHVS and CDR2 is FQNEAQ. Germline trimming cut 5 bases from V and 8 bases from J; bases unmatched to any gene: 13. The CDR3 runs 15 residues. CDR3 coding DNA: TGTGCCAGCAGCACCAATTCAGGGGGCTCGGAAGGCTACACCTTC. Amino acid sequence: CASSTNSGGSEGYTF.

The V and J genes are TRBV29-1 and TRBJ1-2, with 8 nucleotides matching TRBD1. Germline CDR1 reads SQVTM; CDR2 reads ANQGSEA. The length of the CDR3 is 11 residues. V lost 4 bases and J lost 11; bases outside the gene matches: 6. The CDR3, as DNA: TGCAGCGTTGGGGGGACAGGAGGTTACACCTTC. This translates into CSVGGTGGYTF.

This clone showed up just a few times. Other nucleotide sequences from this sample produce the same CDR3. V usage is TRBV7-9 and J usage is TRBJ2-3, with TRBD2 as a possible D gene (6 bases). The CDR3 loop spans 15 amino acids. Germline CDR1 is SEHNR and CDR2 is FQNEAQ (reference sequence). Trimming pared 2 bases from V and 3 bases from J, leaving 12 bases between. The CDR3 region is CASSLSSGVTDTQYF. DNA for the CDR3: TGTGCCAGCAGCTTATCCTCGGGGGTTACAGATACGCAGTATTTT.

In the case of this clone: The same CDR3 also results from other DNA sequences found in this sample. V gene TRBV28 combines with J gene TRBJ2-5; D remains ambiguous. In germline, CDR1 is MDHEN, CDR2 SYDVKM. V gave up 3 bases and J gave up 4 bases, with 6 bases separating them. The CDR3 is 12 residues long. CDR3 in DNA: TGTGCCAGCAGTTTGTACCCAGAGACCCAGTACTTC. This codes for CASSLYPETQYF.

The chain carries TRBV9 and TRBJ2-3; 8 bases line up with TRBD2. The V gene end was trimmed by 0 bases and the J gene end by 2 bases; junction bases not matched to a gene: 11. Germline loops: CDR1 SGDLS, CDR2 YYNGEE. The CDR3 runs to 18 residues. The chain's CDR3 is CASSVGVGVAGITDTQYF. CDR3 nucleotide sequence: TGTGCCAGCAGCGTAGGTGTGGGGGTAGCGGGAATCACAGATACGCAGTATTTT. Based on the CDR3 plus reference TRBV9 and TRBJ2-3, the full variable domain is DSGVTQTPKHLITATGQRVTLRCSPRSGDLSVYWYQQSLDQGLQFLIQYYNGEERAKGNILERFSAQQFPDLHSELNLSSLELGDSALYFCASSVGVGVAGITDTQYFGPGTRLTVL.

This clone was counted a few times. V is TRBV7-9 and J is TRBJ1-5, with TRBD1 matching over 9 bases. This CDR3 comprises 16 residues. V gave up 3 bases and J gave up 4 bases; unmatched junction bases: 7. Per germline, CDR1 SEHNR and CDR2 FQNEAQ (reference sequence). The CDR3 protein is CASSFTGGPGNQPQHF. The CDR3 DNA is TGTGCCAGCAGCTTTACAGGGGGCCCTGGGAATCAGCCCCAGCATTTT.

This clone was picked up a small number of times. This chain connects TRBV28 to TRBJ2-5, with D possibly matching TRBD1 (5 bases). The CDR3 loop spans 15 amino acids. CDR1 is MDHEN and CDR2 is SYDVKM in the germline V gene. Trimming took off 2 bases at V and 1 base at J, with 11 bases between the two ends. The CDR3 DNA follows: TGTGCCAGCAGTTTACCCCAGGGTAGCCAAGAGACCCAGTACTTC. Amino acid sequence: CASSLPQGSQETQYF.

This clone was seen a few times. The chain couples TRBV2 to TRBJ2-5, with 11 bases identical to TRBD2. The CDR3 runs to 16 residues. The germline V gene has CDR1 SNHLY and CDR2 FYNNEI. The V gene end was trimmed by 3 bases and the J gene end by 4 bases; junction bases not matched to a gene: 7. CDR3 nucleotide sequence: TGTGCCAGCAGTGATGTGGTAGCGGGAGGGCGAGAGACCCAGTACTTC. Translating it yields CASSDVVAGGRETQYF. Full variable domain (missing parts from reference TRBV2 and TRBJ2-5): EPEVTQTPSHQVTQMGQEVILRCVPISNHLYFYWYRQILGQKVEFLVSFYNNEISEKSEIFDDQFSVERPDGSNFTLKIRSTKLEDSAMYFCASSDVVAGGRETQYFGPGTRLLVL.

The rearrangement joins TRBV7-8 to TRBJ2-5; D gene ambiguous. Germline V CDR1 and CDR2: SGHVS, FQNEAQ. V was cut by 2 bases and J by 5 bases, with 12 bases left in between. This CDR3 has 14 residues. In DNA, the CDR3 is TGTGCCAGCAGCTTACCGCGACTTGTTGAGACCCAGTACTTC. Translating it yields CASSLPRLVETQYF.

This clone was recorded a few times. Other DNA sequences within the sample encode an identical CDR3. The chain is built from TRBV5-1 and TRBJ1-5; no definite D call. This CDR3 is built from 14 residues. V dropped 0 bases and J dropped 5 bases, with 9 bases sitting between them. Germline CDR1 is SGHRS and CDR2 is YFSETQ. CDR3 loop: CASSLEGGDQPQHF. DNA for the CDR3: TGCGCCAGCAGCTTGGAAGGAGGAGATCAGCCCCAGCATTTT.

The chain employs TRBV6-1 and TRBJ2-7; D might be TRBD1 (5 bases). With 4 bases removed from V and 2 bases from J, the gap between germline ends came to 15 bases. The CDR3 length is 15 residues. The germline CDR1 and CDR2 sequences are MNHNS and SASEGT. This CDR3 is CASSGKGLGPYEQYF. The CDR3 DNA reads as TGTGCCAGCAGTGGTAAGGGGCTAGGGCCCTACGAGCAGTACTTC.